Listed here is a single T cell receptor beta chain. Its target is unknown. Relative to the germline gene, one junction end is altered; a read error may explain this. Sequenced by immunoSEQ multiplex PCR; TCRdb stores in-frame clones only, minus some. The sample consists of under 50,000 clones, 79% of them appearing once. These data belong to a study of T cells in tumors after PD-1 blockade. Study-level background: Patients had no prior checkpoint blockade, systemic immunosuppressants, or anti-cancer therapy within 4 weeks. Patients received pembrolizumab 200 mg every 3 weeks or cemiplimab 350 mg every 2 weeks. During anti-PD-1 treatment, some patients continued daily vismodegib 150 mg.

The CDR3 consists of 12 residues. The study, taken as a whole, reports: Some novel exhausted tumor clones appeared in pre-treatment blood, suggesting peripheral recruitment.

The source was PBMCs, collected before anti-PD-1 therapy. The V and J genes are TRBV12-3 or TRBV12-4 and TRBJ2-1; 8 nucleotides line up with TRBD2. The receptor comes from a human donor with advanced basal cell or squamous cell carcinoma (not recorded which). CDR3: CSSGSSYNEQFF. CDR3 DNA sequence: TGTTCCAGCGGGAGCTCCTACAATGAGCAGTTCTTC.